This TCR beta chain was sequenced during a study of human T cells and chemical hapten exposure. This clonotype appeared many times. CDR3 length equals 13 residues. Trimming shortened V by 3 bases and J by 1 base, and 6 bases separated the two germline ends. Noted time point: healthy volunteer bleed at 6 weeks. The authors' total RNA extraction used unfractionated whole blood. In the original analysis: Individual samples carried between about 20,000 and 700,000 TCRs, with 95,638 as the median. TCRdb reanalysed the RACE reads using MiXCR and keeps one entry per CDR3 protein. TCRdb, not the original authors, processed these V and J calls. The table includes 65,000 to 80,000 distinct CDR3 sequences, approximately 8.6% detected once.

The receptor's source is a male donor in good health. Some clones in this sample may be carry-over from other donors' samples. The V gene is TRBV12-3 or TRBV12-4, the J gene TRBJ1-1; D is possibly TRBD1 (5 bases). Sequencing was carried out using whole blood. The CDR3 here is CASSFGGNTEAFF. CDR3 nucleotides: TGTGCCAGCAGTTTCGGGGGGAACACTGAAGCTTTCTTT.